What follows describes a single T cell receptor beta chain. Here immunoSEQ multiplex PCR was the method, and the copy in TCRdb shows in-frame clones only, minus some. Of 75,000 to 90,000 clones listed, around four fifths were seen once; the top ten hold more than 15%. This sample is drawn from a study of blood T cell repertoires in COVID-19. Per germline, CDR1 MGHDK and CDR2 SYGVNS. CDR3 length: 14 amino acids. Losses at the gene ends were 8 bases for V and 3 bases for J; bases not matched to a gene: 3. The TCR sequence derives from a man of 80 years or more with active or convalescent COVID-19. The chain uses TRBV25-1 and TRBJ2-2; TRBD1 agrees at 10 bases. Sequencing was carried out using peripheral blood. The CDR3 bases are TGTGCCAGCGGAGGACAGGGGGACACCGGGGAGCTGTTTTTT. Amino acids: CASGGQGDTGELFF.